The clone carrying this T cell receptor (beta chain) showed up many times. No antigen is known for it. This sample is part of a study of beta chain features in type 1 diabetes. Sequencing targeted expressed TCRB transcripts, as all isolated RNA had been reverse transcribed. Repertoires were generated with immunoSEQ multiplex PCR, while TCRdb's copy carries only in-frame clones and drops some. The data hold 200,000 to 250,000 clones, with approximately 10% observed a single time. Trimming shortened V by 4 bases and J by 5 bases, and 18 bases separated the two germline ends. Germline values: CDR1 SGHVS, CDR2 FQNEAQ. This CDR3 is 15 amino acids long. Findings and caveats of the study: Moderately but significantly shorter TCRB CDR3s were found in Type 1 diabetes patients in all four CD4+ subsets.

The sequence was obtained from a man between 18 and 35 years old in good health. The chain couples TRBV7-8 to TRBJ2-7, with D tentatively TRBD2 (5 bases). Specimen: central memory CD4+ T cells from blood. The CDR3 region is CASSSPIDPGDEQYF. Written as DNA, the CDR3 is TGTGCCAGCAGCTCCCCAATTGACCCCGGGGACGAGCAGTACTTC.